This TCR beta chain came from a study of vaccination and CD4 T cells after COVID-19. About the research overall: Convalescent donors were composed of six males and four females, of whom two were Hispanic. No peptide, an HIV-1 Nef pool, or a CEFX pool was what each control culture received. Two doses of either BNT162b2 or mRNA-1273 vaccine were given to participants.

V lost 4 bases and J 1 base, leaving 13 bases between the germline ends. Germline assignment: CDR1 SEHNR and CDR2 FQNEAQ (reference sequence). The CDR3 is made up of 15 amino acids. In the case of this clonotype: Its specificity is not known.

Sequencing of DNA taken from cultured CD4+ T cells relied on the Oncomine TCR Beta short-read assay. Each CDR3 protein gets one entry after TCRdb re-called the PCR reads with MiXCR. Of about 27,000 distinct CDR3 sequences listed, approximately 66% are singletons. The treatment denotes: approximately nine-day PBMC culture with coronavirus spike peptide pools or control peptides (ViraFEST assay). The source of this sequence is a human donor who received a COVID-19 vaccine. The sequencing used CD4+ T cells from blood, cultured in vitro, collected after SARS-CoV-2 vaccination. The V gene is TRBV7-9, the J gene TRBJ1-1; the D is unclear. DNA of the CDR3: TGTGCCAGCAGCTCCGGACGGGGAAGGAACACTGAAGCTTTCTTT. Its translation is CASSSGRGRNTEAFF.